The rows below give T cell receptor beta chains drawn from one sample of a study of regulatory T cells in long-lasting Graves disease. In TCRdb, the multiplex PCR reads were re-called with MiXCR into one record per CDR3 protein. The sample lists roughly 400,000 distinct CDR3 sequences; around 20% were seen once. Sequenced material: peripheral blood mononuclear cells (PBMCs), taken when the disease was refractory, from a patient treated with antithyroid drugs. These receptor sequences come from a female donor with Graves disease. The conserved cysteine and the conserved F or W are not part of the CDR3 here. The order of the fields is CDR3 protein, V gene, CDR3 length, J gene.

CDR3aa: ASSSHDHYGYT
v_gene: TRBV28
len: 11
j_gene: TRBJ1-2

CDR3aa: ATSRDRSYEQY
v_gene: TRBV15
len: 11
j_gene: TRBJ2-7

CDR3aa: ASSSYRGGGQETQY
v_gene: TRBV28
len: 14
j_gene: TRBJ2-5

CDR3aa: SVVGRAGQPQH
v_gene: TRBV29-1
len: 11
j_gene: TRBJ1-5

CDR3aa: ASSDEGKGEKLF
v_gene: TRBV6-1
len: 12
j_gene: TRBJ1-4

CDR3aa: ASSGPSLNEQY
v_gene: TRBV5-1
len: 11
j_gene: TRBJ2-7

CDR3aa: ASSSYRGQPQH
v_gene: TRBV28
len: 11
j_gene: TRBJ1-5

CDR3aa: ASSQVDRTGETQY
v_gene: TRBV4-1
len: 13
j_gene: TRBJ2-5

CDR3aa: ASSLGSSTSGNDEQY
v_gene: TRBV5-6
len: 15
j_gene: TRBJ2-7

CDR3aa: ASSPSTGMNTEAF
v_gene: TRBV18
len: 13
j_gene: TRBJ1-1

CDR3aa: ASKWTTSYEQY
v_gene: TRBV2
len: 11
j_gene: TRBJ2-7

CDR3aa: AISNTLSLKQETQY
v_gene: TRBV10-3
len: 14
j_gene: TRBJ2-5

CDR3aa: ASSARGGQPQH
v_gene: TRBV28
len: 11
j_gene: TRBJ1-5

CDR3aa: ASSPPSEKETQY
v_gene: TRBV18
len: 12
j_gene: TRBJ2-5

CDR3aa: AWSDPRGNQPQH
v_gene: TRBV30
len: 12
j_gene: TRBJ1-5

CDR3aa: ASKITAGGPLYEQY
v_gene: TRBV27
len: 14
j_gene: TRBJ2-7

CDR3aa: ASSAGTGVSEAF
v_gene: TRBV6-1
len: 12
j_gene: TRBJ1-1

CDR3aa: ASSPSFFGLLLYEQY
v_gene: TRBV3-1
len: 15
j_gene: TRBJ2-7

CDR3aa: AWSAYGGYEQY
v_gene: TRBV30
len: 11
j_gene: TRBJ2-7

CDR3aa: ASSLLPGGEAF
v_gene: TRBV11-2
len: 11
j_gene: TRBJ1-1

CDR3aa: ASSLLWNTEAF
v_gene: TRBV7-9
len: 11
j_gene: TRBJ1-1

CDR3aa: ASSSGQAQETQY
v_gene: TRBV5-4
len: 12
j_gene: TRBJ2-5

CDR3aa: ASSLAGTEKLF
v_gene: TRBV27
len: 11
j_gene: TRBJ1-4

CDR3aa: ASSSTTQREQY
v_gene: TRBV6-1
len: 11
j_gene: TRBJ2-7

CDR3aa: ASNRDRTYNSPLH
v_gene: TRBV28
len: 13
j_gene: TRBJ1-6

CDR3aa: SASGLAGVLSWETQY
v_gene: TRBV20-1
len: 15
j_gene: TRBJ2-5

CDR3aa: SVRTGTQRLLGEQY
v_gene: TRBV29-1
len: 14
j_gene: TRBJ2-7

CDR3aa: ASKNRGGNTIY
v_gene: TRBV2
len: 11
j_gene: TRBJ1-3

CDR3aa: ASAGSGTEAF
v_gene: TRBV2
len: 10
j_gene: TRBJ1-1

CDR3aa: SARQGDYNEQF
v_gene: TRBV20-1
len: 11
j_gene: TRBJ2-1

CDR3aa: SASDRDWQPQH
v_gene: TRBV20-1
len: 11
j_gene: TRBJ1-5

CDR3aa: SARPGGDTEAF
v_gene: TRBV20-1
len: 11
j_gene: TRBJ1-1

CDR3aa: ASSLWGTGVH
v_gene: TRBV28
len: 10
j_gene: TRBJ2-7

CDR3aa: SASGSGLVVDEQY
v_gene: TRBV20-1
len: 13
j_gene: TRBJ2-7

CDR3aa: ASSPEFSEQY
v_gene: TRBV5-4
len: 10
j_gene: TRBJ2-7

CDR3aa: ASSDVGTPKYEQY
v_gene: TRBV2
len: 13
j_gene: TRBJ2-7

CDR3aa: ASSPPSPGRLLETQY
v_gene: TRBV18
len: 15
j_gene: TRBJ2-5

CDR3aa: SPKNDADRGWEEQY
v_gene: TRBV20-1
len: 14
j_gene: TRBJ2-7

CDR3aa: ASSLARLGEETQY
v_gene: TRBV28
len: 13
j_gene: TRBJ2-5

CDR3aa: AGRLAGYSYEQY
v_gene: TRBV2
len: 12
j_gene: TRBJ2-7

CDR3aa: ASSPTTYTQY
v_gene: TRBV27
len: 10
j_gene: TRBJ2-3